This T cell receptor beta chain originates from a study of a mutant IDH1 vaccine in newly diagnosed glioma. Study-wide context: The initiation of vaccination occurred 4-6 weeks after radiotherapy alone, or with temozolomide cycles. Patients previously underwent radiotherapy, temozolomide, or both, and most underwent both.

Comment on this clone: Its antigen is not known.

As to time point: week 23, last vaccination. Topical imiquimod was applied with each vaccine dose, which held 300 ug of mutant IDH1 20-mer peptide. New WHO grade 3 or 4 astrocytomas that were IDH1-mutant and ATRX-lost occurred in the donors. General study findings and limits: Roughly 92% of patients showed vaccine-induced immune responses across multiple MHC alleles.

The assay was immunoSEQ multiplex PCR, and TCRdb's table has in-frame clones only and misses some. The sample yields 40,000 or so clones, approximately 84% seen once. The input for sequencing was PBMCs, taken from a glioma patient whose treatment included an IDH1 peptide vaccine. This receptor was taken from a woman aged 18-35 years with glioma. Some clones in this sample may be carry-over from other donors' samples.

The CDR3 here is CATSLGGTDTQYF. In nucleotides, the CDR3 is TGTGCCACCAGCTTGGGGGGCACAGATACGCAGTATTTT. V usage is TRBV15 and J usage is TRBJ2-3; tentatively, D is TRBD1 or TRBD2 (5 bases each). V shed 5 bases and J shed 1 base, with 7 bases lying between them. CDR1 is LNHNV, CDR2 YYDKDF, per germline (reference sequence). The CDR3 contains 13 residues.